These T cell receptor beta chains were read from a single sample in a study of cytomegalovirus exposure and HLA in healthy donors. Here immunoSEQ multiplex PCR was the method, and the copy in TCRdb shows in-frame clones only, minus some. The sample carries under 110,000 clones, more than 80% recorded once. The specimen sequenced was PBMCs. Source of these receptors: a man in his thirties or forties in good health and CMV-seronegative. CDR3s include the opening cysteine and the closing phenylalanine or tryptophan. The D gene is left open where the match is weak. Clone size, where shown, is once, few, many, or a class for clones that have expanded.

D	V	length	J	size	DNA	CDR3
-	TRBV20-1	11	TRBJ2-5	few	TGCAGTGCGAAGCTCCAAGAGACCCAGTACTTC	CSAKLQETQYF
-	TRBV10-3	18	TRBJ2-3	-	TGTGCCATCAGTGGTCTGGCCCACCAATCAATTAGCACAGATACGCAGTATTTT	CAISGLAHQSISTDTQYF
TRBD1	TRBV4-1	17	TRBJ2-7	-	TGCGCCAGCAGCCAAGATCAAGCGGCAGGGGGCTCCTACGAGCAGTACTTC	CASSQDQAAGGSYEQYF
TRBD2	TRBV7-9	14	TRBJ2-7	few	TGTGCCAGCAGCTTTCTAGCGGGAGGTAACGAGCAGTACTTC	CASSFLAGGNEQYF
TRBD2	TRBV2	17	TRBJ2-1	-	TGTGCCAGCAGCCCGGGGGGGACTAGCGGGGGTTACAATGAGCAGTTCTTC	CASSPGGTSGGYNEQFF
-	TRBV25-1	13	TRBJ2-1	-	TGTGCCAGCAGTGAAGGCAGGGGGGATGAGCAGTTCTTC	CASSEGRGDEQFF
-	TRBV6-5	15	TRBJ2-1	-	TGTGCCAGCACCCGTGGACTCGGCACCAACAATGAGCAGTTCTTC	CASTRGLGTNNEQFF
-	TRBV18	15	TRBJ1-5	-	TGTGCCAGCTCACCTCAGGGTAGGAGCAATCAGCCCCAGCATTTT	CASSPQGRSNQPQHF
TRBD1	TRBV6-1	11	TRBJ1-1	-	TGTGCCAGCAGCGGACAGGTTGAAGCTTTCTTT	CASSGQVEAFF
TRBD2	TRBV28	14	TRBJ2-7	-	TGTGCCAGCAGTTTTACGGGGACTACCTACGAGCAGTACTTC	CASSFTGTTYEQYF
-	TRBV11-2	13	TRBJ1-4	-	TGTGCCAGCAACAACGGGGGTGGAGAAAAACTGTTTTTT	CASNNGGGEKLFF
TRBD2	TRBV29-1	14	TRBJ2-3	-	TGCAGCGTTGACCAGCGGGGGGGCTCGGATACGCAGTATTTT	CSVDQRGGSDTQYF
TRBD1	TRBV10-3	14	TRBJ1-2	-	TGTGCCATCACGAGGGACAGGGAGAACTATGGCTACACCTTC	CAITRDRENYGYTF
-	TRBV29-1	13	TRBJ2-5	-	TGCAGCGTGGCCCCCAGGGTTTTAGAGACCCAGTACTTC	CSVAPRVLETQYF
-	TRBV9	14	TRBJ2-3	-	TGTGCCAGCAGCCCACAGGGAAGCACAGATACGCAGTATTTT	CASSPQGSTDTQYF
TRBD1	TRBV28	16	TRBJ2-1	-	TGTGCCAGCAGTTCAAACGGACAGGGAAGGTGGGATGAGCAGTTCTTC	CASSSNGQGRWDEQFF
-	TRBV27	15	TRBJ1-2	-	TGTGCCAGCAGTTTATCTAGACTACCTTACTATGGCTACACCTTC	CASSLSRLPYYGYTF
-	TRBV7-2	14	TRBJ2-1	-	TGTGCCAGCAGCCTGGCCCCTTTTTACAATGAGCAGTTCTTC	CASSLAPFYNEQFF
TRBD1	TRBV7-2	15	TRBJ2-5	once	TGTGCCAGCAGCAAAGACAGGGGTTCGGGGGAGACCCAGTACTTC	CASSKDRGSGETQYF
-	TRBV5-1	13	TRBJ2-2	-	TGCGCCACCTCCGGGGGGAACACCGGGGAGCTGTTTTTT	CATSGGNTGELFF
-	TRBV13	14	TRBJ2-7	-	TGTGCCAGCAGCTTTTTAGGGTTGCCAGGGGAGCAGTACTTC	CASSFLGLPGEQYF
TRBD2	TRBV5-1	15	TRBJ2-7	-	TGCGCCAGCAGCTTCAATAGCGGGAGTATGTACGAGCAGTACTTC	CASSFNSGSMYEQYF
TRBD2	TRBV2	14	TRBJ2-3	-	TGTGCCAGCAGTACTAGCGGACCCACAGATACGCAGTATTTT	CASSTSGPTDTQYF
TRBD1	TRBV2	15	TRBJ1-6	-	TGTGCCAGCAGATTGGACAGGGAGGGAAATTCACCCCTCCACTTT	CASRLDREGNSPLHF
-	TRBV4-2	16	TRBJ2-3	-	TGTGCCAGCAGCCCAGCCTCGGGAACCGGCACAGATACGCAGTATTTT	CASSPASGTGTDTQYF
-	TRBV4-2	14	TRBJ2-2	once	TGTGCCAGCAGCCCAGGCATGAACACCGGGGAGCTGTTTTTT	CASSPGMNTGELFF
-	TRBV28	14	TRBJ2-7	-	TGTGCCAGCAGGTTTTCGACAGGCCTCTACGAGCAGTACTTC	CASRFSTGLYEQYF
TRBD2	TRBV9	13	TRBJ2-7	-	TGTGCCAGCAGCGTAGACGGGGGGTACGAGCAGTACTTC	CASSVDGGYEQYF
-	TRBV28	13	TRBJ2-1	once	TGTGCCAGCAGTTCAGGTTCTCACAATGAGCAGTTCTTC	CASSSGSHNEQFF
TRBD1	TRBV5-1	13	TRBJ2-7	-	TGCGCCAGCAGCATGGGACAGGGGTACGAGCAGTACTTC	CASSMGQGYEQYF
-	TRBV10-3	15	TRBJ1-1	-	TGTGCCATCAGCGAGATGTCCGCGTCGGGCACTGAAGCTTTCTTT	CAISEMSASGTEAFF
TRBD2	TRBV7-2	15	TRBJ2-7	-	TGTGCCAGCAGCACAGAAGCGGGGCAGGCCTACGAGCAGTACTTC	CASSTEAGQAYEQYF
-	TRBV6-1	18	TRBJ2-2	-	TGTGCCAGCAGTGAAGAATCGGTATGGGGGGTGAACACCGGGGAGCTGTTTTTT	CASSEESVWGVNTGELFF
TRBD2	TRBV6-1	15	TRBJ2-3	-	TGTGCCATCCCACTAGCGGGGGAGAGCACAGATACGCAGTATTTT	CAIPLAGESTDTQYF
-	TRBV4-3	14	TRBJ2-7	-	TGCGCCAGCAGCCAAGTCGAGGGCCCCTACGAGCAGTACTTC	CASSQVEGPYEQYF
TRBD1	TRBV7-8	13	TRBJ2-3	-	TGTGCCAGCCGCGACAGGGCGGCAGATACGCAGTATTTT	CASRDRAADTQYF
TRBD2	TRBV10-3	15	TRBJ2-2	-	TGTGCCATCAGTGAGTCGGGGGGGAGCACCGGGGAGCTGTTTTTT	CAISESGGSTGELFF
-	TRBV5-6	16	TRBJ2-6	-	TGTGCCAGCACCAAGGGGTTAATGTGGGGGGCCAACGTCCTGACTTTC	CASTKGLMWGANVLTF
-	TRBV27	14	TRBJ1-5	-	TGTGCCAGCAGTCTTGGACAGAATTATCGGCCCCAGCATTTT	CASSLGQNYRPQHF
TRBD1	TRBV28	15	TRBJ1-2	-	TGTGCCAGCAGTTATGGGGACAGGGGGCTTGATGGCTACACCTTC	CASSYGDRGLDGYTF
TRBD2	TRBV28	17	TRBJ2-3	-	TGTGCCAGCAGTTTAATCGGGACTAGAGGGGATGTGGATACGCAGTATTTT	CASSLIGTRGDVDTQYF
TRBD2	TRBV15	17	TRBJ2-3	-	TGTGCCACCAGCACCGGGACTAGCGGGGGGTTGACAGATACGCAGTATTTT	CATSTGTSGGLTDTQYF
TRBD2	TRBV9	15	TRBJ2-1	-	TGTGCCAGCAGCGTGGGGACTAGATCATACAATGAGCAGTTCTTC	CASSVGTRSYNEQFF
-	TRBV7-8	14	TRBJ1-1	-	TGTGCCAGCAGCAGGAGGTACGAGAACACTGAAGCTTTCTTT	CASSRRYENTEAFF
-	TRBV2	13	TRBJ2-2	few	TGTGCCAGCAGGGCGTTGAGGACCGGGGAGCTGTTTTTT	CASRALRTGELFF
-	TRBV4-2	19	TRBJ2-1	once	TGTGCCAGCAGCCCAAAGGTAGGCGGGGGCTCGAGCTCCTACAATGAGCAGTTCTTC	CASSPKVGGGSSSYNEQFF
-	TRBV9	14	TRBJ2-1	-	TGTGCCAGCAGCGTTGGAGGCTCCTACAATGAGCAGTTCTTC	CASSVGGSYNEQFF
-	TRBV28	14	TRBJ1-2	-	TGTGCCAGCAGTTTCCGTTCCGCGGGGACTGGCTACACCTTC	CASSFRSAGTGYTF
-	TRBV4-3	16	TRBJ1-5	few	TGCGCCAGCAGCCAAGATAGCGGCCCTAGCAATCAGCCCCAGCATTTT	CASSQDSGPSNQPQHF
TRBD1	TRBV10-3	16	TRBJ2-7	-	TGTGCCATCAGTGAGTCGACGGGACAGGGGAGGTACGAGCAGTACTTC	CAISESTGQGRYEQYF
-	TRBV6-1	12	TRBJ1-1	-	TGTGCCAGCAGGGGAGTGAACACTGAAGCTTTCTTT	CASRGVNTEAFF
TRBD1	TRBV7-6	13	TRBJ1-2	-	TGTGCCAGCAGCTCCCAGGGGGCGGGAGGCTACACCTTC	CASSSQGAGGYTF
-	TRBV5-1	13	TRBJ1-4	-	TGCGCCAGCAGCTTGTCCAGTAATGAAAAACTGTTTTTT	CASSLSSNEKLFF
-	TRBV28	15	TRBJ1-5	-	TGTGCCAGCAGTTTAGGAGGAGGTCGCAATCAGCCCCAGCATTTT	CASSLGGGRNQPQHF
TRBD1	TRBV19	15	TRBJ1-2	-	TGTGCCAGTCGCCCAGGGGTGACAGGGACCTATGGCTACACCTTC	CASRPGVTGTYGYTF
-	TRBV7-8	16	TRBJ2-5	-	TGTGCCAGCAGCTTAGAAAGACACACCAGTCAAGAGACCCAGTACTTC	CASSLERHTSQETQYF
TRBD2	TRBV11-1	16	TRBJ2-3	-	TGTGCCAGCAGCCCTCGCGGGAGGGCTAGCACAGATACGCAGTATTTT	CASSPRGRASTDTQYF
TRBD2	TRBV6-1	15	TRBJ2-1	-	TGTGCCAGCAGTGAGTTGCGGGGGGGCCCATACGAGCAGTTCTTC	CASSELRGGPYEQFF
-	TRBV7-9	14	TRBJ1-1	-	TGTGCCAGCAGCCCAAGGAGACGGTACACTGAAGCTTTCTTT	CASSPRRRYTEAFF